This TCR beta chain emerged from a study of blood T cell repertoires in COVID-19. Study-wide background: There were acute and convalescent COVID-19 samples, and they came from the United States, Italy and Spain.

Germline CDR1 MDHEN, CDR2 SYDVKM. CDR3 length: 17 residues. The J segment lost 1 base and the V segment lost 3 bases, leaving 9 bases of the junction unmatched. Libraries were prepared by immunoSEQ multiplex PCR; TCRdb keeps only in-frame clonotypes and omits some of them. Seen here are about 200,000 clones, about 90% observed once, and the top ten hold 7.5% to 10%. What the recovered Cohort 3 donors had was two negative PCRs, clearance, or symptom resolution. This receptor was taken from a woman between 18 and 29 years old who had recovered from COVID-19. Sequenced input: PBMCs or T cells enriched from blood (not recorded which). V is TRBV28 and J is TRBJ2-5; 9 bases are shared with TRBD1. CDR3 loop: CASSLSTGGKAQETQYF. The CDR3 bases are TGTGCCAGCAGTTTGTCCACAGGGGGCAAGGCCCAAGAGACCCAGTACTTC.